These 13 T cell receptor beta chains share one sample of origin, sequenced in a study of cytomegalovirus exposure and HLA in healthy donors. Primers included in the PCR were 60 Vbeta and 13 Jbeta primers. Here immunoSEQ multiplex PCR was the method, and the copy in TCRdb shows in-frame clones only, minus some. The profile covers 78,000 or so clones, with 62% appearing a single time and 4% to 4.5% taken by the ten largest. Sequencing was done on a sample of PBMCs. These receptors originate from a male donor in good health and CMV-seropositive.

The rearrangement uses TRBV6-1 and TRBJ1-2, with 12 nucleotides matching TRBD1. The V and J ends lost 8 bases and 8 bases, in that order; junction bases with no gene match: 6. This CDR3 is 13 amino acids long. Germline assignment: CDR1 MNHNS and CDR2 SASEGT. The DNA for the CDR3 is TGTGCCAGCGGCGGGACAGGGGGCAGAGGCTACACCTTC. Protein product: CASGGTGGRGYTF.

This rearrangement joins TRBV13 to TRBJ2-4, with 12 bases identical to TRBD1. The J segment lost 9 bases and the V segment lost 5 bases, leaving 14 bases of the junction unmatched. From germline, CDR1 is PRHDT and CDR2 FYEKMQ (reference sequence). The CDR3 runs to 17 residues. CDR3 loop: CASSPRGGTGGGSIQYF. In DNA, the CDR3 is TGTGCCAGCAGCCCTAGGGGGGGGACAGGGGGCGGAAGCATTCAGTACTTC.

This sequence joins TRBV18 and TRBJ1-2, with 8 nucleotides matching TRBD1. The germline gives CDR1 KGHSH, CDR2 LQKENI. The trim removed 0 bases at V and 4 bases at J, leaving 10 bases unmatched. This CDR3 contains 17 residues. The CDR3 DNA reads TGTGCCAGCTCACCACCCACAGGGACAGGTTTTTCCTATGGCTACACCTTC. This sequence encodes CASSPPTGTGFSYGYTF.

The V and J genes are TRBV9 and TRBJ2-5; 10 nucleotides agree with TRBD2. Trimming removed 2 bases from V and 5 bases from J; junction bases left unmatched: 6. Germline CDR1 SGDLS, CDR2 YYNGEE. This CDR3 spans 15 amino acids. CDR3 region: CASSVASGSAETQYF. DNA of the CDR3: TGTGCCAGCAGCGTGGCTAGCGGGAGTGCTGAGACCCAGTACTTC.

This chain links TRBV5-6 with TRBJ2-1, with D possibly being TRBD2 (5 bases). V lost 4 bases to trimming and J lost 8 bases, with 22 bases between them. The CDR3 extends over 16 amino acids. Germline V gene data show CDR1 as SGHDT and CDR2 as YYEEEE. CDR3: CASSREGLGPTHEQFF. In nucleotides, the CDR3 is TGTGCCAGCAGCAGGGAAGGACTTGGGCCTACCCATGAGCAGTTCTTC.

The rearrangement uses TRBV7-2 and TRBJ2-7; TRBD2 matches 13 bases. The CDR3 runs to 16 residues. The germline V gene encodes CDR1 SGHTA and CDR2 FQGNSA. Trimming took 5 bases from V and 3 from J; bases not matched to a gene: 7. For the CDR3, the DNA is TGTGCCAGCAGCCTAGGGGGACTAGCGGGACTCTACGAGCAGTACTTC. Protein sequence: CASSLGGLAGLYEQYF.

The rearrangement joins TRBV5-8 to TRBJ2-5, with no clear D. V was trimmed by 4 bases and J by 5 bases, leaving 9 bases between them. The CDR3 length is 12 residues. In germline, CDR1 is SGHTS, CDR2 YDEGEE. CDR3: CASSSRLETQYF. Written as DNA, the CDR3 is TGTGCCAGCAGCAGCAGACTCGAGACCCAGTACTTC. Drawing the rest from reference TRBV5-8 and TRBJ2-5, the complete variable domain is EAGVTQSPTHLIKTRGQQATLRCSPISGHTSVYWYQQALGLGLQFLLWYDEGEERNRGNFPPRFSGRQFPNYSSELNVNALELEDSALYLCASSSRLETQYFGPGTRLLVL.

The sample holds a few counts of this clone. This chain joins TRBV19 and TRBJ1-5, with TRBD1 identical over 7 bases. With 4 bases clipped from V and 5 bases from J, the junction kept 8 bases outside the gene matches. Germline V gene sequence: CDR1 LNHDA, CDR2 SQIVND (reference sequence). CDR3 length: 15 amino acids. CDR3 sequence (DNA): TGTGCCAGTAGTAGAATTGGGACAGCCGATCAGCCCCAGCATTTT. It codes for CASSRIGTADQPQHF.

The chain recombines TRBV6-1 with TRBJ2-4, with TRBD1 matching 11 bases. This CDR3 region has 18 residues. The V gene end was trimmed by 3 bases and the J gene end by 0 bases; junction bases not matched to a gene: 7. Per the germline V gene, CDR1 is MNHNS and CDR2 is SASEGT. The CDR3 nucleotides read TGTGCCAGCAGTGACTGGACAGGGGGCGGAATAGCCAAAAACATTCAGTACTTC. Amino acids: CASSDWTGGGIAKNIQYF.

This chain links TRBV2 with TRBJ2-1; TRBD2 agrees at 10 bases. In germline, CDR1 is SNHLY, CDR2 FYNNEI. V was clipped by 6 bases and J by 2 bases; unmatched bases: 4. The CDR3 is 15 residues long. CDR3: CASRDSGGAYNEQFF. CDR3 bases: TGTGCCAGCAGGGACAGCGGGGGGGCCTACAATGAGCAGTTCTTC.

The J gene is TRBJ2-7, the V gene TRBV4-1; 10 bases line up with TRBD2. CDR1 is MGHRA and CDR2 is YSYEKL in the germline V gene. CDR3 length equals 18 residues. Trimming cost V 0 bases and J 6 bases; bases outside gene matches: 14. The CDR3 reads CASSQDPPMSGGAREQYF. The CDR3, as DNA: TGCGCCAGCAGCCAAGATCCCCCGATGAGCGGGGGGGCCCGCGAGCAGTACTTC.

The CDR3 is CASSLEGGTIYGYTF. The CDR3 coding sequence is TGTGCCAGCAGCTTGGAAGGAGGAACAATCTATGGCTACACCTTC. The chain uses TRBV5-4 and TRBJ1-2; D is undetermined. This CDR3 is 15 amino acids long. V was pared by 0 bases and J by 4 bases, with 13 bases between. Germline V gene lookup returns CDR1 SGHNT and CDR2 YYREEE (reference sequence).

The chain couples TRBV28 to TRBJ1-1; perhaps TRBD1 as D (5 bases). The CDR3 contains 16 residues. The germline gives CDR1 MDHEN, CDR2 SYDVKM. V was pared by 4 bases and J by 8 bases, with 23 bases between. The chain's CDR3 is CASSSTLTAPGREAFF. The CDR3 bases are TGTGCCAGCAGTTCTACCCTGACAGCCCCCGGGCGAGAAGCTTTCTTT.